These 19 T cell receptor beta chains share one sample of origin, sequenced in a study of shared T cell receptors in the human thymus. Method: immunoSEQ multiplex PCR; TCRdb's copy keeps in-frame clones and lacks some. The sample lists roughly 550,000 clones; 78% were seen once. The same data also contributed to another study, on human thymus T cells.

The source material was thymocytes. The receptor set was obtained from a boy less than two years old with a congenital heart defect.

The genes are TRBV27 and TRBJ2-3, with 10 bases fitting TRBD2. The germline CDR1 and CDR2 sequences are MNHEY and SMNVEV (reference sequence). The J segment lost 8 bases and the V segment lost 0 bases, leaving 11 bases of the junction unmatched. CDR3 size: 17 residues. CDR3 sequence reads: CASSLSRLAGYFATQYF. The CDR3 DNA follows: TGTGCCAGCAGTTTATCTCGACTAGCGGGCTACTTTGCTACGCAGTATTTT.

The chain combines TRBV4-3 with TRBJ2-5; possibly TRBD2 for D (6 bases). Trimming cost V 4 bases and J 5 bases, with 23 bases left between them. The germline V gene has CDR1 LGHNA and CDR2 YSLEER. The CDR3 is 17 residues long. The CDR3 here is CASSLRHPGPRGETQYF. CDR3 DNA sequence: TGCGCCAGCAGCCTCCGACACCCGGGACCCCGGGGGGAGACCCAGTACTTC.

The chain carries TRBV6-1 and TRBJ1-2, with 7 bases identical to TRBD1. Germline V CDR1 and CDR2: MNHNS, SASEGT. V lost 2 bases to trimming and J lost 7 bases; unmatched junction nucleotides: 7. The CDR3 has 14 amino acids. DNA of the CDR3: TGTGCCAGCAGTGAACCTCGGACAGGTTTTGGCTACACCTTC. Translating it yields CASSEPRTGFGYTF.

V is TRBV27 and J is TRBJ2-1; TRBD2 might be the D (7 bases). V dropped 0 bases and J dropped 0 bases, with 12 bases sitting between them. The CDR3 length is 17 residues. Looked up from germline, CDR1 is MNHEY and CDR2 is SMNVEV (reference sequence). CDR3 protein: CASSLSSGTLSYNEQFF. CDR3 nucleotide sequence: TGTGCCAGCAGTTTATCCAGCGGGACACTCTCCTACAATGAGCAGTTCTTC.

This chain links TRBV20-1 with TRBJ2-7; possible D gene TRBD2, 5 bases. Germline assignment: CDR1 DFQATT and CDR2 SNEGSKA (reference sequence). Trimming cost V 4 bases and J 8 bases, with 12 bases left between them. The CDR3 has 11 amino acids. This CDR3 reads CSAKVAGQQYF. CDR3 DNA: TGCAGTGCTAAGGTGGCGGGCCAGCAGTACTTC.

This clone was counted a single time. CDR3 sequence (DNA): TGCGCCAGCAGCCAAGATTTCGGCGGGAGGGTGCGATACGAGCAGTACTTC. This translates into CASSQDFGGRVRYEQYF. This chain links TRBV4-3 with TRBJ2-7; the match to TRBD2 covers 9 bases. V lost 0 bases and J lost 4; bases outside the gene matches: 10. The CDR3 spans 17 residues. Per the germline V gene, CDR1 is LGHNA and CDR2 is YSLEER.

The chain uses TRBV27 and TRBJ1-2; D is perhaps TRBD1 (6 bases). Trimming took 4 bases from V and 0 from J, leaving 18 bases between them. Germline lookup yields CDR1 MNHEY and CDR2 SMNVEV (reference sequence). This CDR3 is built from 17 residues. The DNA of the CDR3 is TGTGCCAGCAGTTCCCACCCGCAGGGGAAGGCTAACTATGGCTACACCTTC. Translation: CASSSHPQGKANYGYTF.

This clone has more than one count but fewer than ten. V gene TRBV4-2 combines with J gene TRBJ1-3; 8 bases align to TRBD1. Germline CDR1 LGHNA, CDR2 YNFKEQ. CDR3 length: 14 residues. Losses at the gene ends were 8 bases for V and 3 bases for J; bases not matched to a gene: 6. This CDR3 is CASCLQGGGNTIYF. CDR3 DNA sequence: TGTGCCAGCTGCCTACAGGGGGGTGGAAACACCATATATTTT.

This clone came up a few times. The CDR3 DNA reads TGTGCCAGCAGTCCTAACCCCGACAGGGGCACCGGGGAGCTGTTTTTT. Its protein product is CASSPNPDRGTGELFF. This chain connects TRBV28 to TRBJ2-2; 8 nucleotides agree with TRBD1. V lost 5 bases and J lost 4; bases outside the gene matches: 9. CDR1 is MDHEN, CDR2 SYDVKM, per germline. This CDR3 is 16 amino acids long.

The chain has TRBV27 and TRBJ2-1; 9 bases align to TRBD1. After removal of 5 bases from V and 0 bases from J, the junction contained 17 bases not matched to a gene. In germline, CDR1 is MNHEY, CDR2 SMNVEV (reference sequence). This CDR3 region has 20 residues. The CDR3 bases are TGTGCCAGCAGTACTGACCGGGACAGGGATGCCAAGAGCTCCTACAATGAGCAGTTCTTC. Translation gives CASSTDRDRDAKSSYNEQFF.

V gene TRBV12-5 combines with J gene TRBJ2-1; 7 nucleotides match TRBD2. Germline values: CDR1 LGHNT, CDR2 FRNRAP. CDR3 length equals 14 residues. Trimming at V came to 0 bases and at J to 8 bases, leaving 4 bases not matched to a gene. CDR3 nucleotide sequence: TGTGCTAGTGGTTTGGTACTGGGGGGGGATGAGCAGTTCTTC. Residues: CASGLVLGGDEQFF.

The rearrangement joins TRBV27 to TRBJ1-2, with 8 bases identical to TRBD1. From germline, CDR1 is MNHEY and CDR2 SMNVEV (reference sequence). V trimming: 8 bases; J trimming: 8 bases; junction bases outside the gene matches: 16. The CDR3 has 15 amino acids. CDR3 nucleotide sequence: TGTGCCAGCGGACCATTAGGACAGGGTCGGCGGGGCTACACCTTC. Translating gives CASGPLGQGRRGYTF.

The chain is built from TRBV2 and TRBJ1-1; 8 bases line up with TRBD1. Germline V gives CDR1 SNHLY, CDR2 FYNNEI. V gave up 10 bases and J gave up 1 base; unmatched junction bases: 14. The CDR3 sequence is 16 residues long. CDR3 nucleotide sequence: TGTGCCAACAATAACGGACAGGGAGATGAGAACACTGAAGCTTTCTTT. Translated: CANNNGQGDENTEAFF.

This sequence joins TRBV7-2 and TRBJ2-7; D might be TRBD2 (5 bases). CDR1 and CDR2 from the germline V gene are SGHTA and FQGNSA. Trimming shortened V by 6 bases and J by 2 bases, and 17 bases separated the two germline ends. This CDR3 has 15 residues. CDR3 region: CASRLDRRIPYEQYF. In DNA form, the CDR3 reads TGTGCCAGCAGACTAGACCGACGAATCCCCTACGAGCAGTACTTC.

J is TRBJ2-7 and V is TRBV7-9, with 7 bases that match TRBD2. The CDR3 runs 14 residues. Losses at the gene ends were 1 base for V and 5 bases for J; bases not matched to a gene: 5. In germline, CDR1 is SEHNR, CDR2 FQNEAQ (reference sequence). CDR3 in DNA: TGTGCCAGCAGCTTAGACGGGGGGATGAACGAGCAGTACTTC. Translation: CASSLDGGMNEQYF. Full variable domain (missing parts from reference TRBV7-9 and TRBJ2-7): DTGVSQNPRHKITKRGQNVTFRCDPISEHNRLYWYRQTLGQGPEFLTYFQNEAQLEKSRLLSDRFSAERPKGSFSTLEIQRTEQGDSAMYLCASSLDGGMNEQYFGPGTRLTVT.

V gene TRBV4-1 combines with J gene TRBJ2-7, with 11 bases lining up with TRBD2. Per germline, CDR1 MGHRA and CDR2 YSYEKL. This CDR3 has 15 residues. V shed 3 bases and J 8 bases; nucleotides not matched to a gene: 9. The CDR3: CASSQGTSGPLKQYF. CDR3 DNA sequence: TGCGCCAGCAGCCAGGGGACTAGCGGACCCTTGAAGCAGTACTTC.

This chain joins TRBV28 and TRBJ2-7, with TRBD1 matching 11 bases. J gave up 5 bases and V 3 bases, and 12 bases lay outside the gene matches. The CDR3 is 17 residues long. Germline V gene data show CDR1 as MDHEN and CDR2 as SYDVKM. The DNA of the CDR3 is TGTGCCAGCAGTTTCTCTCACCGGGACAGGGGGGGGCACGAGCAGTACTTC. Amino acids: CASSFSHRDRGGHEQYF.

This chain joins TRBV30 and TRBJ2-5, with 11 bases lining up with TRBD2. Trimming removed 5 bases from V and 3 bases from J; junction bases left unmatched: 5. Germline V gene lookup returns CDR1 GTSNPN and CDR2 SVGIG (reference sequence). This CDR3 has 14 residues. CDR3 bases: TGTGCCTGGGAAGTAGCGGGAGGGGAAGAGACCCAGTACTTC. As protein: CAWEVAGGEETQYF.

The V and J genes are TRBV10-1 and TRBJ2-7, with a tentative D call TRBD2 (6 bases). Trimming cost V 6 bases and J 2 bases, with 17 bases left between them. The CDR3 loop spans 15 amino acids. Looked up from germline, CDR1 is WNHNN and CDR2 is SYGVQD (reference sequence). CDR3 nucleotides: TGCGCCAGCAGCCACGGGGGACGAGAGCCCTACGAGCAGTACTTC. The encoded protein is CASSHGGREPYEQYF.